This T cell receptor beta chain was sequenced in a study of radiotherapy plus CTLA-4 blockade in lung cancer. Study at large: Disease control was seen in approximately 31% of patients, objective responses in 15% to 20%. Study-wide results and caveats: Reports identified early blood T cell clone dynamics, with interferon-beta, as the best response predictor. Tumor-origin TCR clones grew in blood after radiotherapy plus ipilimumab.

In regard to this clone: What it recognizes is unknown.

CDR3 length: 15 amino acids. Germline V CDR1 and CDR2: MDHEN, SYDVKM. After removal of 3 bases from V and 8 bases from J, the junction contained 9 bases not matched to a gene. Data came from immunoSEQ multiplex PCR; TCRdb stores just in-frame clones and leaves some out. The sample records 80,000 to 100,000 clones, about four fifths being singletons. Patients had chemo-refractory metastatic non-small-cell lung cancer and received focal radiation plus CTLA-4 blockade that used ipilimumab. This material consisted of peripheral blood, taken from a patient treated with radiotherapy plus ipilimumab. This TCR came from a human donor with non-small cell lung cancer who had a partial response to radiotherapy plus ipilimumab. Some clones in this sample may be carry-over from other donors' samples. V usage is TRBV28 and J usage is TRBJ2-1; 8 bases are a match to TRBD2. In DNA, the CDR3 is TGTGCCAGCAGTTTGGCGGGAGGTCCTGGCCATGAGCAGTTCTTC. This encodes CASSLAGGPGHEQFF.